This T cell receptor beta chain was identified in a study of shared clonotypes between healthy human individuals. The germline gives CDR1 MNHEY, CDR2 SMNVEV (reference sequence). The CDR3 is made up of 14 amino acids. J lost 4 bases, V lost 6 bases, and 9 bases had no gene match. Sequencing was performed with immunoSEQ multiplex PCR; in TCRdb, only in-frame clones are kept and a portion is missing. Here the sample spans around 2,000,000 clones, 95% being singletons. Input material: naive CD4+ T cells sorted from blood. Noted subset: CD45RA+ positively selected. This TCR derives from a young man in good health. V and J are TRBV27 and TRBJ2-7; 7 bases match TRBD1. CDR3 DNA sequence: TGTGCCAGCAGATCGGGACAGCCACCTTACGAGCAGTACTTC. Translating gives CASRSGQPPYEQYF.